This TCR beta chain was sequenced for a study of T cell changes during pregnancy in multiple sclerosis. The CDR3 runs 15 residues. Germline loops: CDR1 SGHTA, CDR2 FQGNSA. J gave up 3 bases and V 4 bases, and 4 bases lay outside the gene matches. Data came from immunoSEQ multiplex PCR; TCRdb stores just in-frame clones and leaves some out. The data contain about 52,000 clones, approximately 92% of them singletons. Source: CD4+ T cells from peripheral blood mononuclear cells, taken in the third trimester of pregnancy. The TCR comes from a female donor with multiple sclerosis, enrolled in a pregnancy study. The chain carries TRBV7-2 and TRBJ2-5, with 11 bases matching TRBD2. The DNA for the CDR3 is TGTGCCAGCAGCTCGTTGGGACTAGCGGAAGAGACCCAGTACTTC. It codes for CASSSLGLAEETQYF. Full variable domain (remainder filled in from reference TRBV7-2 and TRBJ2-5): GAGVSQSPSNKVTEKGKDVELRCDPISGHTALYWYRQSLGQGLEFLIYFQGNSAPDKSGLPSDRFSAERTGGSVSTLTIQRTQQEDSAVYLCASSSLGLAEETQYFGPGTRLLVL.